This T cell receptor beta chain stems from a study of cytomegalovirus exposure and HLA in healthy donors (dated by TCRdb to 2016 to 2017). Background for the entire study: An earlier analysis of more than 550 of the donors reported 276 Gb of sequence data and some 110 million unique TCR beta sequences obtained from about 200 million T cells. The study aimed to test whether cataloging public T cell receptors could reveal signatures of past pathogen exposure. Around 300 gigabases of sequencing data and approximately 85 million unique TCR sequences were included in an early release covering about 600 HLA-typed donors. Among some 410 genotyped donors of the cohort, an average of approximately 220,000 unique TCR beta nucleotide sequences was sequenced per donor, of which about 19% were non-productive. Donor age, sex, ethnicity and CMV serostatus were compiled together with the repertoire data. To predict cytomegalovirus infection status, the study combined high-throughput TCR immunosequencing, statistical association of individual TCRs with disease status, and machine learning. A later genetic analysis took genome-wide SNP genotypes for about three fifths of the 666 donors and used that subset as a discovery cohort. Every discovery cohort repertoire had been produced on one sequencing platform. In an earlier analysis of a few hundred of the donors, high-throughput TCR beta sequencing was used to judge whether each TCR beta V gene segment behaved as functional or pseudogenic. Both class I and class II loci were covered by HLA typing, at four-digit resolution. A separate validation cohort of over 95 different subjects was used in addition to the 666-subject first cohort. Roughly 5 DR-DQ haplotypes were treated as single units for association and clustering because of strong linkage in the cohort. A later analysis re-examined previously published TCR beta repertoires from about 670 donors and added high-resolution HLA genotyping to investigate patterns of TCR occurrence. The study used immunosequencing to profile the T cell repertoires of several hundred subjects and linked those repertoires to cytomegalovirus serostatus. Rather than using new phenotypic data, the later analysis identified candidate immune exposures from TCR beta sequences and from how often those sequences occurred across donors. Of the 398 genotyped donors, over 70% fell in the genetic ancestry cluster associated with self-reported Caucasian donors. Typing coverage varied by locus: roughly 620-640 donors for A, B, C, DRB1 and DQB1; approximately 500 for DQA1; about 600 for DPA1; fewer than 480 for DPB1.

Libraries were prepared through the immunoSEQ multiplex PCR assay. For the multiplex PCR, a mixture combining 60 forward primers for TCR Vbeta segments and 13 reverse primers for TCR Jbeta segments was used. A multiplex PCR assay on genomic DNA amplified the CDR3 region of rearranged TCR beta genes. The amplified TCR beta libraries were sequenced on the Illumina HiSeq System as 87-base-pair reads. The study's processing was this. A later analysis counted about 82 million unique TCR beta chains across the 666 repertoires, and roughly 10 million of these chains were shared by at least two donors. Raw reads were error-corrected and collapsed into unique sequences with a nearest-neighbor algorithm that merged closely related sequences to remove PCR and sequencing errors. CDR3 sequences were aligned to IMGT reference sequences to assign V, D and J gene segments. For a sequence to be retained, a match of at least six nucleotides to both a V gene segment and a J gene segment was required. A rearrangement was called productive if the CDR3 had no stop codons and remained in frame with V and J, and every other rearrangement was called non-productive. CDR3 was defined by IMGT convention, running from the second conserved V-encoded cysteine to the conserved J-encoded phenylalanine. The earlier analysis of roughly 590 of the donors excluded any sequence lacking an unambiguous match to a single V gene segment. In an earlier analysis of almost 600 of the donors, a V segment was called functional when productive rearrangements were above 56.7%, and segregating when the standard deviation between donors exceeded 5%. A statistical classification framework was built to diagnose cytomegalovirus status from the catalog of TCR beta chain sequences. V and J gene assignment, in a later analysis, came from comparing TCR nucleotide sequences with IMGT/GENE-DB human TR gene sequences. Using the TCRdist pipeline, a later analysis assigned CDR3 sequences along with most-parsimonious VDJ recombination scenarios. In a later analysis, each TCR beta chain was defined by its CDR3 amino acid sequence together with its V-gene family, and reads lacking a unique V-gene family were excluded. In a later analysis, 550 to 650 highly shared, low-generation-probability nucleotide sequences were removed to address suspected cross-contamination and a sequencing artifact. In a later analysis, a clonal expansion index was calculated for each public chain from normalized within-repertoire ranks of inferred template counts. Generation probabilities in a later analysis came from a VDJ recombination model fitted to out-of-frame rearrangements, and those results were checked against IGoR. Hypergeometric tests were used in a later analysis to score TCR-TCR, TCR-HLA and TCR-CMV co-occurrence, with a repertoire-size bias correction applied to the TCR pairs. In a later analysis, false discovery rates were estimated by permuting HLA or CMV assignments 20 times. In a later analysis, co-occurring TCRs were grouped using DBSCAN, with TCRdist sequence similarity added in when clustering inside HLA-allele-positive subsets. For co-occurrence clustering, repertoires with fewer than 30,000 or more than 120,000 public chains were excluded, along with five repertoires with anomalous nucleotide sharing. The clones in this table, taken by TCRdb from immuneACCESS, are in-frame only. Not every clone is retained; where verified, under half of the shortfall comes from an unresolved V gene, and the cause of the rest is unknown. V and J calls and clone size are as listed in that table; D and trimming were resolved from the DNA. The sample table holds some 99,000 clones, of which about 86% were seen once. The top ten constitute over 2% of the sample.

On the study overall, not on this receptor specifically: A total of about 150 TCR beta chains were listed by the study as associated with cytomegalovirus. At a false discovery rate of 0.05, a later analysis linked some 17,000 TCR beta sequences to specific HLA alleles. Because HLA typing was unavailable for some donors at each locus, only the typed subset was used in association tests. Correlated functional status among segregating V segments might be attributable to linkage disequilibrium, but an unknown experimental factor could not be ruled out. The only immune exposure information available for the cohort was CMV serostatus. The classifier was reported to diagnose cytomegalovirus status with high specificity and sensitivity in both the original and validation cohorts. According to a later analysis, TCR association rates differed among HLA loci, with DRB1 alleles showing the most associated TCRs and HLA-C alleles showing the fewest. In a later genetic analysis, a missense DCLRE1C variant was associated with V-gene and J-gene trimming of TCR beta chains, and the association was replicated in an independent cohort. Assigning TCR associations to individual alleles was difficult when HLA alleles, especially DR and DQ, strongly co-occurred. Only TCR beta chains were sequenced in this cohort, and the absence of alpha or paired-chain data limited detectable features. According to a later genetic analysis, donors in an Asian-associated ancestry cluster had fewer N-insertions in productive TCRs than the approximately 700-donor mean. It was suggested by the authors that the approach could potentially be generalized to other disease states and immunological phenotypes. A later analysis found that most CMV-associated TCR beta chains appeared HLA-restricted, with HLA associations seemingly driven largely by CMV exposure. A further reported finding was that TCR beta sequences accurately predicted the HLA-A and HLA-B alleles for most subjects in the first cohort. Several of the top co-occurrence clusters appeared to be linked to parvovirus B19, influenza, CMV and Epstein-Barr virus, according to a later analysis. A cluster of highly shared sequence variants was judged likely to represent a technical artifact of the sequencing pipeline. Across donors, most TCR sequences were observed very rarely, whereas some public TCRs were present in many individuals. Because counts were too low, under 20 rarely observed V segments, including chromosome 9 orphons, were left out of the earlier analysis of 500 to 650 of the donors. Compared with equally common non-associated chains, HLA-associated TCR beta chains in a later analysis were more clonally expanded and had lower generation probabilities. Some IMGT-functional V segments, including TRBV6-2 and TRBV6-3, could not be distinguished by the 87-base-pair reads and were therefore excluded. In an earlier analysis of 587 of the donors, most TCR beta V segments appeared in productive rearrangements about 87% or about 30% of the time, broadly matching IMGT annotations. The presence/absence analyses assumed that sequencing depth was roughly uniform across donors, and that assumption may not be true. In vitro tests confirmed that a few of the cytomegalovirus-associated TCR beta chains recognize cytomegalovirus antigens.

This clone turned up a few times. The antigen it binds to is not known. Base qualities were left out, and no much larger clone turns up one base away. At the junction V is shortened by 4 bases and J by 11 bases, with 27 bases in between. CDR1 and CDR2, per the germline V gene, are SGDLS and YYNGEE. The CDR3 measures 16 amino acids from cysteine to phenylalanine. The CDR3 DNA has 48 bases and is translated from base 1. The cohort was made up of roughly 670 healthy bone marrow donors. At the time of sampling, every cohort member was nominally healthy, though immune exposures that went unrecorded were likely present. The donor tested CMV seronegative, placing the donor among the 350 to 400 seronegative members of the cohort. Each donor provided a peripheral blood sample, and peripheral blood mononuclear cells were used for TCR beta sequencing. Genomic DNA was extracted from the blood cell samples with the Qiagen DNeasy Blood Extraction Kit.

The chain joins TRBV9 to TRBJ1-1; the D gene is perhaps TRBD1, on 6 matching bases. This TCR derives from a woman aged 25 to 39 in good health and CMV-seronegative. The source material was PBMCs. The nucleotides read TGTGCCAGCAGCACCAGAGCCCACAGGGAAGAGTACCCTGCTTTCTTT. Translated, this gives CASSTRAHREEYPAFF.